Shown below are 24 T cell receptor beta chains from a single sample sequenced in a study of tumor-infiltrating lymphocytes in primary liver carcinoma. Starting from 500 ng of total RNA, TCR beta cDNA was produced with a primer in the constant region. Three nested multiplex PCR rounds, a slightly modified ARM-PCR method, built the TCR beta libraries. The first two PCR rounds used TRBV1-TRBV30 forward primers with a C-beta reverse primer, 9 to 10 cycles each. TCRdb processed the multiplex PCR reads anew with MiXCR; each CDR3 protein has one entry. This sample has around 37,000 distinct CDR3 sequences, with approximately 82% found just once. From unsorted bulk tissue weighing about 18-30 mg, DNA and RNA were co-extracted. Input material: tumor-adjacent normal liver tissue. Receptor source: a man aged 35 to 55 with primary liver carcinoma and hepatitis B virus infection.

As concerns this clonotype: This likely comes from a read error, as the CDR3 has no conserved phenylalanine or tryptophan at its end. The DNA is left out, because the CDR3 cannot be placed on it with certainty; the CDR3 is given as TCRdb lists it. The rearrangement uses TRBV29-1 and TRBJ1-2; the table's D call of TRBD1 was not tested on the DNA. CDR1 and CDR2 (germline): SQVTM, ANQGSEA. The CDR3 spans 13 residues, counting both ends. This chain's CDR3 is CSVDGRGSSGYTL.

The chain employs TRBV7-9 and TRBJ2-2; D may correspond to TRBD1 or TRBD2 (5 bases each). Germline V gives CDR1 SEHNR, CDR2 FQNEAQ (reference sequence). The CDR3 sequence is 16 residues long. Between the trimmed V and J ends, which lost 1 base and 15 bases, there was a span of 24 bases. CDR3 sequence: CASSLVLQGWTGVMFF. CDR3 coding DNA: TGTGCCAGCAGCTTAGTTCTTCAGGGTTGGACCGGGGTGATGTTTTTT.

Details on this clonotype: A read error may account for a junction end that differs from germline. The gene calls are TRBV11-2 and TRBJ2-3, with TRBD1 identical over 8 bases. This CDR3 spans 15 amino acids. Per germline, CDR1 SGHAT and CDR2 FQNNGV. CDR3 in amino acids: CAISLVSQGGDTKYF. CDR3 bases: TGTGCCATCAGCCTAGTATCACAGGGGGGAGATACGAAGTATTTT.

Details on this clonotype: The junction differs from germline at one of its ends, possibly a read error. The chain carries TRBV11-2 and TRBJ2-1, with TRBD1 matching 9 bases. The CDR3 is made up of 15 amino acids. Germline CDR1 is SGHAT and CDR2 is FQNNGV. This chain's CDR3 is CAGSTPGQGFNEQFF. The CDR3, as DNA: TGTGCCGGCAGTACTCCGGGACAGGGTTTCAATGAGCAATTCTTC.

As regards this clonotype: A junction end diverges from the germline sequence, so it may reflect a read error. This chain joins TRBV5-5 and TRBJ1-1; D remains unclear. Germline V lookup: CDR1 SGHKS, CDR2 YYEKEE (reference sequence). The CDR3 is made up of 15 amino acids. CDR3 DNA sequence: TGTGCCAGCAGCCATGAGGGTGAGCAGTACTCTGAAGCTTTCTTC. Translation gives CASSHEGEQYSEAFF.

This clonotype was observed once. A read error may produce the germline difference seen at one junction end. The rearrangement joins TRBV29-1 to TRBJ2-3; D unresolved. The germline V gene encodes CDR1 SQVTM and CDR2 ANQGSEA. This CDR3 region has 16 residues. The CDR3 loop reads CCVAGVDGRSTVTQYF. CDR3 in DNA: TGCTGCGTCGCTGGAGTGGACGGACGTAGCACAGTTACGCAATATTTT.

Points on this clonotype: Compared with germline, one end of the junction differs, possibly owing to a read error. J is TRBJ2-2 and V is TRBV6-2 or TRBV6-3; perhaps TRBD2 as D (6 bases). CDR1 and CDR2 from the germline V gene are MNHEY and SVGEGT. CDR3 size: 15 residues. CDR3 coding DNA: TGTGCCAGCACTAAGCGGGTGGTGAACACTGGGGAGCTGTTTTTT. Translating gives CASTKRVVNTGELFF.

This clonotype was recorded only once. J is TRBJ2-2 and V is TRBV12-3 or TRBV12-4; 7 bases align to TRBD2. This CDR3 spans 11 amino acids. V trimming: 5 bases; J trimming: 15 bases; junction bases outside the gene matches: 6. The CDR3 bases are TGTGCCAGCAGTATCAGCGGGGAATTGTTTTTT. This sequence encodes CASSISGELFF.

In the case of this clonotype: This sequence may be a read error, since a much larger clone differs from it by one base. This rearrangement joins TRBV21-1 to TRBJ2-4; the D segment call TRBD1 is taken from the table without a DNA check. TRBV21-1 is a pseudogene locus. The CDR3 runs 18 residues. CDR3 region: CASSKDRTLKVAKDIQYF. The CDR3 region has the DNA TGTGCCAGCAGCAAAGACAGGACGTTAAAAGTAGCCAAAGACATTCAGTACTTC.

This clonotype was observed at least ten times. A junction end diverges from the germline sequence, so it may reflect a read error. The gene calls are TRBV28 and TRBJ2-7; 8 nucleotides align to TRBD1. Germline CDR1 is MDHEN and CDR2 is SYDVKM. The CDR3 loop spans 14 amino acids. DNA for the CDR3: TGTGCCAGCAGCTGGGGACAGGCCTCCTACCAGCAGTACTTC. Protein product: CASSWGQASYQQYF.

Ten or more counts support this clonotype. The chain couples TRBV6-1 to TRBJ1-6; a weak D match, TRBD1 (5 bases). V lost 7 bases to trimming and J lost 0 bases, with 16 bases between them. This CDR3 is built from 17 residues. CDR1 and CDR2 (germline): MNHNS, SASEGT. The CDR3 reads CASTLGDPSSYNSPLHF. For the CDR3, the DNA is TGTGCCAGCACCCTCGGGGACCCGAGCTCCTATAATTCACCCCTCCACTTT.

About this clonotype: An end of the junction differs from the germline gene, which may be a read error. The CDR3 DNA is TGTGCCTGCAGCTCTACTAGGGGCGGCAATGCGCAGTTCTTC. Its translation is CACSSTRGGNAQFF. The chain is built from TRBV7-9 and TRBJ2-1; the D call may be TRBD1 or TRBD2 (5 bases each). The CDR3 runs 14 residues. The germline gives CDR1 SEHNR, CDR2 FQNEAQ (reference sequence). Together with reference TRBV7-9 and TRBJ2-1, the CDR3 gives the full variable domain: DTGVSQNPRHKITKRGQNVTFRCDPISEHNRLYWYRQTLGQGPEFLTYFQNEAQLEKSRLLSDRFSAERPKGSFSTLEIQRTEQGDSAMYLCACSSTRGGNAQFFGPGTRLTVL.

Details on this clonotype: Its ends do not fully match the called genes, so a read error is possible. The CDR3 DNA is TGTGCCAGCAGTGGGGGGACAGGGGGCGGTCATCCCCAGCACTTT. Its translation is CASSGGTGGGHPQHF. The chain couples TRBV28 to TRBJ1-5; 12 bases agree with TRBD1. The germline CDR1 and CDR2 sequences are MDHEN and SYDVKM. This CDR3 has 15 residues.

Notes on this clonotype: A read error may account for a junction end that differs from germline. The chain uses TRBV5-1 and TRBJ2-3; tentative D call: TRBD1 (6 bases). The CDR3 is 16 amino acids. CDR1 and CDR2 (germline): SGHRS, YFSETQ. As DNA, the CDR3 is TGCGCCAGTAGCTTGAACGGCAGGGGAAGCGCAGATACGCAGTATTTT. Protein sequence: CASSLNGRGSADTQYF.

A remark on this clonotype: The junction and the germline gene differ at one end; a read error may be behind it. The chain couples TRBV7-9 to TRBJ2-2, with D possibly called TRBD1 or TRBD2 (5 bases each). This CDR3 contains 16 residues. The germline CDR1 and CDR2 sequences are SEHNR and FQNEAQ (reference sequence). CDR3 amino acids: CASSLVFQGWTGKLFF. The CDR3 DNA sequence: TGTGCCAGCAGCTTAGTTTTTCAGGGTTGGACCGGGAAGCTGTTTTTT.

In its sample, this clonotype was seen a few times. The J gene is TRBJ2-3, the V gene TRBV7-6; D is undetermined. V lost 1 base and J 0 bases, leaving 8 bases between the germline ends. Looked up from germline, CDR1 is SGHVS and CDR2 is FNYEAQ. The CDR3 is 15 residues long. CDR3 in amino acids: CASSLVPASTDTQYF. CDR3 sequence (DNA): TGTGCCAGCAGCTTAGTCCCAGCTAGCACAGATACGCAGTATTTT.

As for this clonotype: The junction departs from the called germline gene at one end, perhaps through a read error. The chain uses TRBV28 and TRBJ1-6; 10 bases map to TRBD1. This CDR3 is 18 amino acids long. Germline V gene data show CDR1 as MDHEN and CDR2 as SYDVKM. The CDR3 sequence: CASQPVTGGEMENLPLHF. For the CDR3, the DNA is TGTGCCAGTCAACCCGTGACAGGGGGCGAGATGGAGAATTTACCCCTCCACTTT. Filled out from reference TRBV28 and TRBJ1-6, the complete variable domain reads DVKVTQSSRYLVKRTGEKVFLECVQDMDHENMFWYRQDPGLGLRLIYFSYDVKMKEKGDIPEGYSVSREKKERFSLILESASTNQTSMYLCASQPVTGGEMENLPLHFGNGTRLTVT.

As for this clonotype: The junction does not match germline at one end; this may be a read error. The chain recombines TRBV6-2 or TRBV6-3 with TRBJ1-1, with a weak D call TRBD1 (5 bases). Germline V gene sequence: CDR1 MNHEY, CDR2 SVGEGT. The CDR3 has 12 residues. CDR3 in amino acids: CASRGRGGEASF. CDR3 bases: TGTGCCAGCAGGGGGAGGGGAGGTGAAGCCTCCTTT.

This clonotype showed up just once. The junction departs from the called germline gene at one end, perhaps through a read error. The chain employs TRBV4-3 and TRBJ2-6, with D uncertain. The CDR3 is 16 residues long. Germline loops: CDR1 LGHNA, CDR2 YSLEER. In nucleotides, the CDR3 is TGCTCCAGCAACCAAGATGTCGGCTCTGGGGCCAACGTCCTGACTTTC. Translating it yields CSSNQDVGSGANVLTF.

The J gene is TRBJ2-5, the V gene TRBV6-2 or TRBV6-3, with 12 bases matching TRBD2. Looked up from germline, CDR1 is MNHEY and CDR2 is SVGEGT. Trimming took 5 bases from V and 7 from J; bases not matched to a gene: 8. CDR3 length: 15 amino acids. The CDR3 nucleotides read TGTGCCAGCAGTGAACAATCTAGCGGGAGGGGGACCCAGTACTTC. As protein: CASSEQSSGRGTQYF.

Ten or more counts support this clonotype. This may come from a read error, since a much larger clone is one base off. The conserved phenylalanine or tryptophan is not found at the CDR3 terminus, so this likely reflects a read error. The chain couples TRBV10-2 to TRBJ2-3; a possible D gene is TRBD2 (6 bases). Germline CDR1 reads WSHSY; CDR2 reads SAAADI. V was cut by 4 bases and J by 10 bases, with 15 bases left in between. The CDR3 sequence is 13 residues long. Written as DNA, the CDR3 is TGCGCCAGCAGTGTTCTCTCTAGCGAAGCGCAGTATCTT. It codes for CASSVLSSEAQYL.

With respect to this clonotype: The junction shows a germline mismatch at one end, possibly a read error. The chain joins TRBV2 to TRBJ2-6; a weak D match, TRBD1 (6 bases). This CDR3 contains 15 residues. Germline V gene lookup returns CDR1 SNHLY and CDR2 FYNNEI. The DNA of the CDR3 is TGTGCCAGGTTGTTTCGACAGGCTGGGGCCAATGTCCTGACTTTC. Its translation is CARLFRQAGANVLTF.

The J gene is TRBJ2-1, the V gene TRBV4-3, with D maybe TRBD2 (6 bases). The germline CDR1 and CDR2 sequences are LGHNA and YSLEER. This CDR3 is 15 amino acids long. Trimming cost V 2 bases and J 14 bases, with 22 bases left between them. CDR3 nucleotides: TGCGCCAGCAGCCAATTTCAGAGGGCTAGCGATGATAAGTTCTTC. Translating gives CASSQFQRASDDKFF.

With respect to this clonotype: No conserved phenylalanine or tryptophan is present at the end of the CDR3, so a read error is the likely explanation. In nucleotides, the CDR3 is TGTGCCAGCAGCTCGGGACTAGCTGGAGTGTTGAATACGCAGTATTCT. It yields the protein CASSSGLAGVLNTQYS. The rearrangement links TRBV11-2 to TRBJ2-3, with 9 bases fitting TRBD2. The ends lost 4 bases at V and 7 bases at J; junction bases unmatched: 12. The CDR3 consists of 16 residues. Germline lookup yields CDR1 SGHAT and CDR2 FQNNGV.